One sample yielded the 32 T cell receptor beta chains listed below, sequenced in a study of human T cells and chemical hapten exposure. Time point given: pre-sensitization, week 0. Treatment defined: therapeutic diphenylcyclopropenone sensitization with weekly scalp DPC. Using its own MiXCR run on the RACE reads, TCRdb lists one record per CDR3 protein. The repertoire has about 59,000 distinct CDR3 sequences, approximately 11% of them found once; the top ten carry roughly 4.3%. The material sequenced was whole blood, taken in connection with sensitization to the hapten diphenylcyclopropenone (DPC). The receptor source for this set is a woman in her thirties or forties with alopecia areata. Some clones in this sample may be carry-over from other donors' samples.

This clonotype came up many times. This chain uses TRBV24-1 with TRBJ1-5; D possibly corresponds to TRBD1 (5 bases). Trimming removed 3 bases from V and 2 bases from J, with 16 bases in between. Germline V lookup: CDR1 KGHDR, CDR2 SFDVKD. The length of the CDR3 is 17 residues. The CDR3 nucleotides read TGTGCCACCAGTGATAGCAGCCAGGGCTCGGGCAATCAGCCCCAGCATTTT. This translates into CATSDSSQGSGNQPQHF.

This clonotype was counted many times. CDR3 nucleotides: TGTGCCAGCAGCTTAGATCTGGGGGCGGACTATGGCTACACCTTC. Its translation is CASSLDLGADYGYTF. V and J are TRBV7-9 and TRBJ1-2, with D possibly matching TRBD1 (6 bases). The CDR3 is 15 amino acids. The germline CDR1 and CDR2 sequences are SEHNR and FQNEAQ (reference sequence). V was trimmed by 1 base and J by 3 bases, leaving 12 bases between them.

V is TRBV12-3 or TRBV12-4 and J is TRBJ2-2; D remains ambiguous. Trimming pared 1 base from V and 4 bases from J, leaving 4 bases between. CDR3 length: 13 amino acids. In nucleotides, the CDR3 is TGTGCCAGCAGTTTAGTTCGCACCGGGGAGCTGTTTTTT. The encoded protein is CASSLVRTGELFF.

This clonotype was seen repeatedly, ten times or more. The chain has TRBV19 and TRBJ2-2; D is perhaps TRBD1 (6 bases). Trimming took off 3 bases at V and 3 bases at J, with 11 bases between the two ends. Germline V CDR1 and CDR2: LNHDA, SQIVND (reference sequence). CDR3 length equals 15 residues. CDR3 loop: CASSMGAADTGELFF. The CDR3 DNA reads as TGTGCCAGTAGTATGGGGGCGGCTGACACCGGGGAGCTGTTTTTT.

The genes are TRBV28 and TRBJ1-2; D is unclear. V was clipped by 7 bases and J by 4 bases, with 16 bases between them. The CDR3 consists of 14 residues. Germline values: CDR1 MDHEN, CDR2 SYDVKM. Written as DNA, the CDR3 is TGTGCCAGCACCTCCTTTGGGCTGGGCTATGGCTACACCTTC. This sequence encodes CASTSFGLGYGYTF.

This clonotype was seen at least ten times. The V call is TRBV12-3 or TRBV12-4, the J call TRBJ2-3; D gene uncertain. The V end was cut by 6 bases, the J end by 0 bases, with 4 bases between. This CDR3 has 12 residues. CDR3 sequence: CASRFSTDTQYF. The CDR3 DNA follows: TGTGCCAGCAGGTTTAGCACAGATACGCAGTATTTT.

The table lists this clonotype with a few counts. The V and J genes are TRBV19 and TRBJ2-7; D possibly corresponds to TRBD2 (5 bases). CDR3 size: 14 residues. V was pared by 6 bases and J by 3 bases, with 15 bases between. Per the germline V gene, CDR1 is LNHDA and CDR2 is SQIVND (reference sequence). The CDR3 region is CASSPRGNNYEQYF. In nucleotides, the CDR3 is TGTGCCAGTAGCCCCCGGGGAAATAACTACGAGCAGTACTTC.

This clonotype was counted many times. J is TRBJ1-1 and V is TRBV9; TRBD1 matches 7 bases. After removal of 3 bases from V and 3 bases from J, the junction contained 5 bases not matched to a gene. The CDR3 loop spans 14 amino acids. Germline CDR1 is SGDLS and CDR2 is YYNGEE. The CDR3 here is CASSGSGGHTEAFF. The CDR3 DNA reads TGTGCCAGCAGCGGGTCAGGGGGGCACACTGAAGCTTTCTTT.

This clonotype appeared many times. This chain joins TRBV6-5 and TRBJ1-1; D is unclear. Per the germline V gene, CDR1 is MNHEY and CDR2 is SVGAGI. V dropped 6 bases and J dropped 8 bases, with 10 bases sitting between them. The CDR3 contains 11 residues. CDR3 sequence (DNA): TGTGCCAGCAGGGGGTACAAGGAAGCTTTCTTT. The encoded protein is CASRGYKEAFF.

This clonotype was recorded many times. The CDR3 DNA follows: TGCAGTGCTAGAGATCCGTCCGGACAGGGTTACAATGAGCAGTTCTTC. It is translated as CSARDPSGQGYNEQFF. The chain links TRBV20-1 to TRBJ2-1, with 8 bases identical to TRBD1. CDR3 length: 16 amino acids. V shed 0 bases and J 4 bases; nucleotides not matched to a gene: 8. CDR1 is DFQATT, CDR2 SNEGSKA, per germline (reference sequence).

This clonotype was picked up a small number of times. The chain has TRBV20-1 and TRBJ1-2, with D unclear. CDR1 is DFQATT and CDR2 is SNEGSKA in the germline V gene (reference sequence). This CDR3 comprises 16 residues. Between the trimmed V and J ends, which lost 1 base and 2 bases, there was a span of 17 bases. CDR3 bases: TGCAGTGCTAGAGGTGGTTGGCAGGTGAACAACTATGGCTACACCTTC. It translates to CSARGGWQVNNYGYTF.

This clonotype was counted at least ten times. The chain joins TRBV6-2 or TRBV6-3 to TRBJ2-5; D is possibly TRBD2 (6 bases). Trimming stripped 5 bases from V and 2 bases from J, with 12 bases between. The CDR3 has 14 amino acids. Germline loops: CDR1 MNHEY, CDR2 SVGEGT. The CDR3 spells CASSPGGAQETQYF. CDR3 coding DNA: TGTGCCAGCAGTCCCGGGGGAGCTCAAGAGACCCAGTACTTC.

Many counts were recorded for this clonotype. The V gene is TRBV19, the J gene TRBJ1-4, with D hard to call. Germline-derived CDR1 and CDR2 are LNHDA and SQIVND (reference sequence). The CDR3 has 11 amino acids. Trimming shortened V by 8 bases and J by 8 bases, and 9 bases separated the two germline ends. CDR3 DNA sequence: TGTGCCAGTCTAGGGCCGGAAAAACTGTTTTTT. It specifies CASLGPEKLFF.

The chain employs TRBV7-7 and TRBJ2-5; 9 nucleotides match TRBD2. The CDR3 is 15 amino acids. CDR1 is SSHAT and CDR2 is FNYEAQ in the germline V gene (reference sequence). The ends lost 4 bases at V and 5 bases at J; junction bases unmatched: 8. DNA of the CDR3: TGTGCCAGCAGCTCATTAGCGGGAGATGGTGAGACCCAGTACTTC. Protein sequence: CASSSLAGDGETQYF.

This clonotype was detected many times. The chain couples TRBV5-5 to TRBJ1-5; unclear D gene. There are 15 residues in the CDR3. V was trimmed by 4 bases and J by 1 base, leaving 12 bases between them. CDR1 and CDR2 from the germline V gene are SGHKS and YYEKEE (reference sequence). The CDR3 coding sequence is TGTGCCAGCAGCGAGGGCGTAACCAGCAATCAGCCCCAGCATTTT. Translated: CASSEGVTSNQPQHF. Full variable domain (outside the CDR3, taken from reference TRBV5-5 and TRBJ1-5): DAGVTQSPTHLIKTRGQQVTLRCSPISGHKSVSWYQQVLGQGPQFIFQYYEKEERGRGNFPDRFSARQFPNYSSELNVNALLLGDSALYLCASSEGVTSNQPQHFGDGTRLSIL.

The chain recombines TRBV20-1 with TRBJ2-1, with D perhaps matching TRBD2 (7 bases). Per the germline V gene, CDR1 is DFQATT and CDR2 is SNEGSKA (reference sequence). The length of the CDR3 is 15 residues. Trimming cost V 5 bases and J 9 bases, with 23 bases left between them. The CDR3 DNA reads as TGCAGTGCTCAGGAAGGGGGACTAATCCGCGGTGAGCAGTTCTTC. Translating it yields CSAQEGGLIRGEQFF.

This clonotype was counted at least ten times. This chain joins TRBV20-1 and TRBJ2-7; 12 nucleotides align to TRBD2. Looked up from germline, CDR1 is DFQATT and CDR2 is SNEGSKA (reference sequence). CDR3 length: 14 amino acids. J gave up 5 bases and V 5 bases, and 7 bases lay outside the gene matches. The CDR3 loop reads CSALAGGNSDEQYF. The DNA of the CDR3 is TGCAGTGCTCTAGCGGGGGGGAATAGCGACGAGCAGTACTTC.

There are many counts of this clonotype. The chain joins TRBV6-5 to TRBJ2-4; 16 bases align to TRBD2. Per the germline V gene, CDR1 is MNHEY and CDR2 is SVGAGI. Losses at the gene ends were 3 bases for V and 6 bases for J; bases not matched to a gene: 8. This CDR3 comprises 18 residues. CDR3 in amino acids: CASSYKGLAGGPGNIQYF. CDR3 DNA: TGTGCCAGCAGTTATAAGGGACTAGCGGGGGGGCCAGGAAACATTCAGTACTTC.

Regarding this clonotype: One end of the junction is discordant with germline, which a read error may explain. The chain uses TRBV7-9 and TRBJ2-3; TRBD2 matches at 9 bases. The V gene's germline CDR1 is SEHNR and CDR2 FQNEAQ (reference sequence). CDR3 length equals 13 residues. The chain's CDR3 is CAGSPSGADTQYF. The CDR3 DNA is TGTGCCGGCAGCCCTAGCGGGGCAGATACGCAGTATTTT. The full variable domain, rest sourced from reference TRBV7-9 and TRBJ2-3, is DTGVSQNPRHKITKRGQNVTFRCDPISEHNRLYWYRQTLGQGPEFLTYFQNEAQLEKSRLLSDRFSAERPKGSFSTLEIQRTEQGDSAMYLCAGSPSGADTQYFGPGTRLTVL.

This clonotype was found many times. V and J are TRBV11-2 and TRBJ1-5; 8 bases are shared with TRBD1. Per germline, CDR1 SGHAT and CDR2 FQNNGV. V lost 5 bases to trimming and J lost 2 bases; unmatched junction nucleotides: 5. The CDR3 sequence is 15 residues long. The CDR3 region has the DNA TGTGCCAGCAGCAGCGGGACAGGACGCAATCAGCCCCAGCATTTT. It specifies CASSSGTGRNQPQHF.

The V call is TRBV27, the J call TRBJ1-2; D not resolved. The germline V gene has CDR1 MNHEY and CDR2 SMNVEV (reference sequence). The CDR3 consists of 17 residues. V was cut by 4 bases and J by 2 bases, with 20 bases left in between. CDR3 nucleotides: TGTGCCAGCAGTTCCGGGGTCAGATCAGATTTCAACTATGGCTACACCTTC. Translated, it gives CASSSGVRSDFNYGYTF.

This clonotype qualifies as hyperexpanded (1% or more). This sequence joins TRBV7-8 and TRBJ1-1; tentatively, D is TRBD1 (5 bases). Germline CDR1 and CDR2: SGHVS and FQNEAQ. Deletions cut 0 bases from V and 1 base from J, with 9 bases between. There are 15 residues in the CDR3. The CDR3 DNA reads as TGTGCCAGCAGCTTAGCCGGGGGAACGAACACTGAAGCTTTCTTT. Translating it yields CASSLAGGTNTEAFF.

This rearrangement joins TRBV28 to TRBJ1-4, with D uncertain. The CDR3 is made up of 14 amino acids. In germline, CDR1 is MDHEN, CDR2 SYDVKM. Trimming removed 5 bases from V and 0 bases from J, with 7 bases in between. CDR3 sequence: CASSPTPTNEKLFF. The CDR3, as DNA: TGTGCCAGCAGTCCGACACCAACTAATGAAAAACTGTTTTTT.

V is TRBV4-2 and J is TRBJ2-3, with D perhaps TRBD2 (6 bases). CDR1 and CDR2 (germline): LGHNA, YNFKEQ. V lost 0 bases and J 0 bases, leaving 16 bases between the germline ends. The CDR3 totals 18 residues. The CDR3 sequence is CASSQDRRLDSSTDTQYF. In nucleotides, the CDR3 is TGTGCCAGCAGCCAAGACCGACGACTAGATTCTAGCACAGATACGCAGTATTTT.

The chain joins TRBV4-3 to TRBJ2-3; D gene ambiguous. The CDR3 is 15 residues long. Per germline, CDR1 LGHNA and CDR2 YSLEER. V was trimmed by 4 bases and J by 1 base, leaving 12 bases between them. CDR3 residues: CASSPAIVGTDTQYF. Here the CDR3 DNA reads TGCGCCAGCAGCCCAGCAATTGTCGGCACAGATACGCAGTATTTT.

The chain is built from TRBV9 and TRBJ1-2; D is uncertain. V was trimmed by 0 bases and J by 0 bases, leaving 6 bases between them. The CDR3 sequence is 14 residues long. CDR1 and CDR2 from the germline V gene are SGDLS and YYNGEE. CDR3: CASSVGDSNYGYTF. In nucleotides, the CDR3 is TGTGCCAGCAGCGTAGGAGACTCTAACTATGGCTACACCTTC.

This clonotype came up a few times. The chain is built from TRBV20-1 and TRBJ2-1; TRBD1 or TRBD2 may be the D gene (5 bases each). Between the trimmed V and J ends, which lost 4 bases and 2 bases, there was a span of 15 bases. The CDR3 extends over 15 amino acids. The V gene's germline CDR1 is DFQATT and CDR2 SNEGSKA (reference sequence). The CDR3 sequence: CSATGTGTTYNEQFF. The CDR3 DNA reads TGCAGTGCTACAGGGACGGGAACAACCTACAATGAGCAGTTCTTC.

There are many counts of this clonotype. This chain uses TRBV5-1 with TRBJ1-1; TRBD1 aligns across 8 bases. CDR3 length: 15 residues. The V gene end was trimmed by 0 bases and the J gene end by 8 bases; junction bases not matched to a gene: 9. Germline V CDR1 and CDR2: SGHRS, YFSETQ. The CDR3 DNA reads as TGCGCCAGCAGCTTGGAGGGCAGGGGGCCCCTCGAAGCTTTCTTT. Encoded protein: CASSLEGRGPLEAFF.

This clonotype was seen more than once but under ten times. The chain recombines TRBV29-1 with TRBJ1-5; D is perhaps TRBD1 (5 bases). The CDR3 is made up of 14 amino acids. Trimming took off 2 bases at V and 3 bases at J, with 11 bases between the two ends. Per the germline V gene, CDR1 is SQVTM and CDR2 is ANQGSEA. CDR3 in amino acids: CSVEIGGHNQPQHF. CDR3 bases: TGCAGCGTTGAAATAGGCGGACACAATCAGCCCCAGCATTTT.

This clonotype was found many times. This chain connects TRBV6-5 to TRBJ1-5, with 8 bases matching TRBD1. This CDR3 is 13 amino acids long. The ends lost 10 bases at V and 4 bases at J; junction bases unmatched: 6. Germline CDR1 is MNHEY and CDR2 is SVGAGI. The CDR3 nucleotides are TGTGCCATCGGACAGGGCCTAAATCAGCCCCAGCATTTT. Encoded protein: CAIGQGLNQPQHF.

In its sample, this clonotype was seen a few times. CDR3 protein: CASSLDESTNEKLFF. For the CDR3, the DNA is TGTGCCAGCAGCTTAGATGAGTCAACTAATGAAAAACTGTTTTTT. The V call is TRBV7-8, the J call TRBJ1-4; no firm D call. CDR1 and CDR2 from the germline V gene are SGHVS and FQNEAQ. The CDR3 runs 15 residues. Trimming stripped 1 base from V and 0 bases from J, with 6 bases between.

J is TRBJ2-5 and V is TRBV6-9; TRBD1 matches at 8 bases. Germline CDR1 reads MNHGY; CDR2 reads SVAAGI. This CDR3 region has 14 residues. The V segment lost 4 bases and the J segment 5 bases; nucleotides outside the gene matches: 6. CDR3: CASSWTGFLETQYF. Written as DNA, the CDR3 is TGTGCCAGCAGTTGGACAGGGTTTCTCGAGACCCAGTACTTC.